Sequencing of this TCR beta chain was carried out in a study of blood T cell repertoires in COVID-19. For the study at large: Samples came from the United States, Italy and Spain, spanning acute and convalescent COVID-19. T cells, B-cell-depleted T cells, or PBMCs provided the cDNA or gDNA that served as material.

The protocol was immunoSEQ multiplex PCR, while the TCRdb copy is restricted to in-frame clones and leaves out a portion. The data contain tens of thousands of clones, about 77% of them singletons. In its sample, this clone was seen a few times. The TCR originated in a man in his 70s with COVID-19, enrolled during active disease. Sequencing was done on a sample of peripheral blood.

The CDR3 loop reads CAWDRSSYEQYF. As DNA, the CDR3 is TGTGCCTGGGACAGGAGCTCCTACGAGCAGTACTTC. The gene calls are TRBV30 and TRBJ2-7; a possible D gene is TRBD1 (6 bases). V lost 5 bases and J lost 0, with 8 bases in between. The CDR3 loop spans 12 amino acids. CDR1 is GTSNPN and CDR2 is SVGIG in the germline V gene (reference sequence).